This T cell receptor beta chain was found in a study of radiotherapy plus CTLA-4 blockade in lung cancer. Turning to this clone: Its antigen is undetermined.

Study-wide results and limits: Expansion in blood of tumor-derived TCR clones was seen after radiotherapy plus ipilimumab. Reported findings show early blood T cell clone dynamics, with interferon-beta, best predicted response.

The germline V gene has CDR1 SGHTA and CDR2 FQGNSA. V was pared by 5 bases and J by 5 bases, with 12 bases between. The CDR3 runs to 13 residues. Method: immunoSEQ multiplex PCR; TCRdb's copy keeps in-frame clones and lacks some. The sample consists of tens of thousands of clones, about four fifths of them appearing once. This sample comprised peripheral blood, obtained from a patient treated with radiotherapy plus ipilimumab. This chain connects TRBV7-2 to TRBJ2-5; a possible D gene is TRBD2 (6 bases). This receptor was taken from a human donor with non-small cell lung cancer whose response to radiotherapy plus ipilimumab could not be evaluated. The CDR3 bases are TGTGCCAGCAGCCCCTGGGGGGAGGAGACCCAGTACTTC. It yields the protein CASSPWGEETQYF.